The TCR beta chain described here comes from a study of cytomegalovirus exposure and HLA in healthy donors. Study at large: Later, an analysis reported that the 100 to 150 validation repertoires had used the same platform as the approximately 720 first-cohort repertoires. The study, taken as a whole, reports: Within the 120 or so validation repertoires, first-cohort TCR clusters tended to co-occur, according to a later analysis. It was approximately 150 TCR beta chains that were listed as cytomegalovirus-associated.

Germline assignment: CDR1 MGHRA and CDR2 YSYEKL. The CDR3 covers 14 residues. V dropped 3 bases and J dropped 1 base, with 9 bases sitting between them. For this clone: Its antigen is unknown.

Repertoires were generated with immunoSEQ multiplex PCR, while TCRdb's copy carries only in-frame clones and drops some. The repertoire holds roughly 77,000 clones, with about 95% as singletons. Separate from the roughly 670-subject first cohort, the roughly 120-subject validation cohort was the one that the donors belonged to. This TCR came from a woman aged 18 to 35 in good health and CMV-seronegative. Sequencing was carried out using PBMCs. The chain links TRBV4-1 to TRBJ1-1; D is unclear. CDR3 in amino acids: CASSHTISNTEAFF. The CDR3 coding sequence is TGCGCCAGCAGCCATACAATTTCGAACACTGAAGCTTTCTTT.